A selection of T cell receptor beta chains follows, all from one sample in a study of T cell changes during pregnancy in multiple sclerosis. Produced via immunoSEQ multiplex PCR; TCRdb's table is partial and in-frame only. The sample includes about 57,000 clones, approximately 92% of them seen just once. Sequenced here: CD4+ T cells from peripheral blood mononuclear cells, sampled in the third trimester of pregnancy. These receptors all come from a female donor with multiple sclerosis, enrolled in a pregnancy study. CDR3s include the opening cysteine and the closing phenylalanine or tryptophan. A D gene is named only where the DNA matches it firmly. The size entry is marked missing in some rows and otherwise reads once, few, many or a size class.

d_gene	j_gene	abundance	v_gene	CDR3aa	CDR3nt
-	TRBJ1-2	-	TRBV7-9	CASSFGLTFNYGYTF	TGTGCCAGCAGCTTCGGACTAACGTTTAACTATGGCTACACCTTC
-	TRBJ1-1	once	TRBV28	CASSLGPEAFF	TGTGCCAGCAGTTTGGGGCCTGAAGCTTTCTTT
-	TRBJ1-2	-	TRBV2	CASRAANYGYTF	TGTGCCAGCAGGGCCGCTAACTATGGCTACACCTTC
-	TRBJ2-3	-	TRBV7-9	CASSFGGADTQYF	TGTGCCAGCAGCTTTGGAGGGGCAGATACGCAGTATTTT
-	TRBJ1-1	-	TRBV16	CASNSQTNTEAFF	TGTGCCAGCAATTCACAGACGAACACTGAAGCTTTCTTT
-	TRBJ1-3	-	TRBV19	CASSRLLTGSGNTIYF	TGTGCCAGTAGTAGATTGCTTACGGGCTCTGGAAACACCATATATTTT
-	TRBJ1-3	-	TRBV7-2	CASSGRGFPAGNTIYF	TGTGCCAGCAGCGGGAGGGGTTTCCCCGCTGGAAACACCATATATTTT
-	TRBJ2-7	-	TRBV27	CASSLFPAYEQYF	TGTGCCAGCAGTTTATTTCCGGCCTACGAGCAGTACTTC
TRBD1	TRBJ2-5	-	TRBV7-9	CASSLVGQAGGETQYF	TGTGCCAGCAGCTTAGTGGGACAGGCTGGGGGAGAGACCCAGTACTTC
TRBD1	TRBJ2-1	-	TRBV4-3	CASSPYRGGEQFF	TGCGCCAGCAGCCCATACAGGGGCGGTGAGCAGTTCTTC
TRBD1	TRBJ1-2	-	TRBV7-3	CASSLGTGYGYTF	TGTGCCAGCAGCTTAGGGACAGGCTATGGCTACACCTTC
-	TRBJ1-1	once	TRBV6-5	CASSLFGGRFTEAFF	TGTGCCAGCAGTCTTTTCGGGGGGCGATTCACTGAAGCTTTCTTT
TRBD2	TRBJ2-3	-	TRBV28	CASMRRGGADTQYF	TGTGCCAGCATGAGGCGGGGGGGTGCAGATACGCAGTATTTT
TRBD1	TRBJ1-2	-	TRBV10-3	CAIRAGTGVYGYTF	TGTGCCATCAGGGCCGGGACAGGGGTTTACGGCTACACCTTC
-	TRBJ1-2	-	TRBV28	CASTPRGNGYTF	TGTGCCAGCACCCCCCGCGGTAATGGCTACACCTTC
-	TRBJ2-5	once	TRBV11-2	CASSLGTWETQYF	TGTGCCAGCAGCTTAGGTACATGGGAGACCCAGTACTTC
-	TRBJ1-2	-	TRBV30	CAWEPGNYGYTF	TGTGCCTGGGAACCAGGGAACTATGGCTACACCTTC
TRBD1	TRBJ2-7	once	TRBV7-6	CASGPTGQGAYEQYF	TGTGCCAGCGGTCCGACGGGACAGGGGGCCTACGAGCAGTACTTC
TRBD1	TRBJ2-1	-	TRBV7-2	CASSPGQGANNEQFF	TGTGCCAGCAGCCCGGGTCAGGGGGCAAACAATGAGCAGTTCTTC
TRBD1	TRBJ1-2	-	TRBV4-2	CASSARDRGNYGYTF	TGTGCCAGCAGCGCCCGGGACAGGGGGAACTATGGCTACACCTTC
-	TRBJ1-4	-	TRBV5-5	CASTETFAREKLFF	TGTGCCAGCACCGAGACTTTTGCTCGGGAAAAACTGTTTTTT
-	TRBJ1-2	-	TRBV30	CAWSVRWGARDYGYTF	TGTGCCTGGAGTGTACGGTGGGGGGCGAGGGACTATGGTTACACCTTC
TRBD2	TRBJ2-1	-	TRBV19	CASRSGLAGELSSYNEQFF	TGTGCCAGTAGGTCTGGGCTAGCGGGGGAACTGAGCTCCTACAATGAGCAGTTCTTC
-	TRBJ2-2	-	TRBV6-1	CASSELAGWTGELFF	TGTGCCAGCAGTGAATTGGCAGGTTGGACCGGGGAGCTGTTTTTT
-	TRBJ1-4	-	TRBV29-1	CSVEVQEGEKLFF	TGCAGCGTTGAGGTTCAGGAGGGGGAAAAACTGTTTTTT
-	TRBJ1-1	-	TRBV5-6	CASSFGEVGFF	TGTGCCAGCAGCTTTGGGGAGGTCGGTTTCTTT
TRBD2	TRBJ2-1	-	TRBV11-2	CASRPPGRGGNEQFF	TGTGCCAGCAGACCCCCGGGGCGGGGGGGCAATGAGCAGTTCTTC
TRBD1	TRBJ1-1	-	TRBV19	CASKGPGQGNTEAFF	TGTGCCAGTAAAGGGCCGGGACAGGGGAACACTGAAGCTTTCTTT
TRBD1	TRBJ2-7	once	TRBV19	CASSTRLRTGSYEQYF	TGTGCCAGTAGTACTCGCCTTCGGACAGGGTCCTACGAGCAGTACTTC
-	TRBJ1-4	once	TRBV5-4	CASSLSSGVKKLFF	TGTGCCAGCAGCTTGTCATCCGGGGTTAAAAAACTGTTTTTT
-	TRBJ1-3	-	TRBV6-6	CASSSRGAGNTIYF	TGTGCCAGCAGTAGCCGGGGAGCTGGAAACACCATATATTTT
-	TRBJ1-1	-	TRBV29-1	CSVERWQGDTEAFF	TGCAGCGTTGAAAGGTGGCAGGGTGACACTGAAGCTTTCTTT
-	TRBJ2-3	-	TRBV2	CASIGIRGTDTQYF	TGTGCCAGCATTGGGATCCGGGGTACAGATACGCAGTATTTT
-	TRBJ2-2	-	TRBV7-9	CASSPTTYTGELFF	TGTGCCAGCAGCCCGACTACTTACACCGGGGAGCTGTTTTTT
TRBD1	TRBJ1-1	-	TRBV18	CASSTTGGAASTEAFF	TGTGCCAGCTCAACGACAGGGGGGGCAGCAAGCACTGAAGCTTTCTTT
-	TRBJ1-2	-	TRBV5-5	CASSLETESYGYTF	TGTGCCAGCAGCTTAGAGACAGAATCCTATGGCTACACCTTC
-	TRBJ2-3	-	TRBV7-3	CASSLRGGDTQYF	TGTGCCAGCAGCTTAAGAGGGGGAGATACGCAGTATTTT
-	TRBJ1-6	-	TRBV7-2	CASSLLAPGLRLHF	TGTGCCAGCAGCTTACTGGCCCCGGGGTTGCGCCTCCACTTT